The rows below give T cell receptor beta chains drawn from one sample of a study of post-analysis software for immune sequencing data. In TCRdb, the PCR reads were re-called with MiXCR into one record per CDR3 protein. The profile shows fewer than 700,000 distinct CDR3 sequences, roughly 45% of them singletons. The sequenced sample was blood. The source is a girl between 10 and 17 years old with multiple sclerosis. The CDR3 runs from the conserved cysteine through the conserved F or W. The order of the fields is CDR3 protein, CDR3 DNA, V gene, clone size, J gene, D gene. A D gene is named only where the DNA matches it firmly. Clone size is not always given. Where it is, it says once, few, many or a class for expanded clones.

cdr3_aa: CASSPEGGPRETQYF
cdr3_nt: TGCGCCAGCAGCCCAGAAGGGGGGCCTCGGGAGACCCAGTACTTC
v_call: TRBV4-1
clone_size: few
j_call: TRBJ2-5
d_call: NA

cdr3_aa: CASSPGDRKSYEQYF
cdr3_nt: TGTGCCAGCAGCCCGGGGGACAGGAAATCCTACGAGCAGTACTTC
v_call: TRBV11-3
clone_size: NA
j_call: TRBJ2-7
d_call: TRBD1

cdr3_aa: CASFRSKQGTGANVLTF
cdr3_nt: TGTGCCAGCTTCCGATCTAAGCAGGGGACGGGGGCCAACGTCCTGACTTTC
v_call: TRBV6-2/TRBV6-3
clone_size: few
j_call: TRBJ2-6
d_call: NA

cdr3_aa: CAISPGQVSSGANVLTF
cdr3_nt: TGTGCCATCAGTCCGGGACAGGTATCCTCGGGGGCCAACGTCCTGACTTTC
v_call: TRBV10-3
clone_size: NA
j_call: TRBJ2-6
d_call: TRBD1

cdr3_aa: CASSLGGPRETQYF
cdr3_nt: TGCGCCAGCAGCCTTGGGGGCCCGCGGGAGACCCAGTACTTC
v_call: TRBV5-1
clone_size: few
j_call: TRBJ2-5
d_call: NA

cdr3_aa: CASRTAAYEQYF
cdr3_nt: TGTGCCAGCCGGACAGCTGCCTACGAGCAGTACTTC
v_call: TRBV6-5
clone_size: NA
j_call: TRBJ2-7
d_call: NA

cdr3_aa: CSALGLAGSTDTQYF
cdr3_nt: TGCAGTGCTTTGGGACTAGCGGGGTCCACAGATACGCAGTATTTT
v_call: TRBV20-1
clone_size: NA
j_call: TRBJ2-3
d_call: TRBD2

cdr3_aa: CASSLEGRTNEKLFF
cdr3_nt: TGTGCCAGCAGTCTAGAAGGCAGGACTAATGAAAAACTGTTTTTT
v_call: TRBV6-5
clone_size: NA
j_call: TRBJ1-4
d_call: NA

cdr3_aa: CASSFRRAFQETQYF
cdr3_nt: TGCGCCAGCAGCTTTCGACGGGCGTTCCAAGAGACCCAGTACTTC
v_call: TRBV5-1
clone_size: NA
j_call: TRBJ2-5
d_call: NA

cdr3_aa: CASSPRGRTLDYGYTF
cdr3_nt: TGTGCCAGCAGCCCTAGGGGGAGGACCCTAGACTATGGCTACACCTTC
v_call: TRBV12-3/TRBV12-4
clone_size: NA
j_call: TRBJ1-2
d_call: NA

cdr3_aa: CASSPADRAYEQYF
cdr3_nt: TGCGCCAGCAGCCCCGCGGACAGAGCCTACGAGCAGTACTTC
v_call: TRBV5-1
clone_size: few
j_call: TRBJ2-7
d_call: NA

cdr3_aa: CASSRQDTYEQYF
cdr3_nt: TGTGCCAGCAGTCGACAGGACACGTACGAGCAGTACTTC
v_call: TRBV12-3/TRBV12-4
clone_size: few
j_call: TRBJ2-7
d_call: NA

cdr3_aa: CASNLGGSDTQYF
cdr3_nt: TGTGCCAGCAACCTAGGGGGCTCAGATACGCAGTATTTT
v_call: TRBV2
clone_size: NA
j_call: TRBJ2-3
d_call: TRBD1

cdr3_aa: CASRVTGTGGVNEQFF
cdr3_nt: TGTGCCAGCAGAGTAACCGGGACAGGGGGCGTCAATGAGCAGTTCTTC
v_call: TRBV12-3/TRBV12-4
clone_size: NA
j_call: TRBJ2-1
d_call: TRBD1

cdr3_aa: CASSQEYNEQFF
cdr3_nt: TGTGCCAGCAGCCAAGAGTACAATGAGCAGTTCTTC
v_call: TRBV4-2
clone_size: NA
j_call: TRBJ2-1
d_call: NA

cdr3_aa: CATSDSTGTGPPDTQYF
cdr3_nt: TGTGCCACCAGTGACTCGACCGGGACAGGGCCTCCAGATACGCAGTATTTT
v_call: TRBV24-1
clone_size: NA
j_call: TRBJ2-3
d_call: TRBD1

cdr3_aa: CASSGRDRATTDTQYF
cdr3_nt: TGTGCCAGCAGTGGCCGGGACAGGGCTACCACAGATACGCAGTATTTT
v_call: TRBV25-1
clone_size: few
j_call: TRBJ2-3
d_call: TRBD1

cdr3_aa: CAISEKTGIPQHF
cdr3_nt: TGTGCCATCAGCGAGAAGACAGGGATTCCCCAGCATTTT
v_call: TRBV10-3
clone_size: NA
j_call: TRBJ1-5
d_call: TRBD1

cdr3_aa: CASRQLGEGDEQYF
cdr3_nt: TGTGCCAGCAGGCAACTCGGAGAGGGGGACGAGCAGTACTTC
v_call: TRBV3-1
clone_size: once
j_call: TRBJ2-7
d_call: NA

cdr3_aa: CASSLLGGSSIHEQYF
cdr3_nt: TGCGCCAGCAGCTTGCTGGGAGGGAGCTCTATCCACGAGCAGTACTTC
v_call: TRBV5-1
clone_size: NA
j_call: TRBJ2-7
d_call: TRBD2